The clone carrying this TCR beta chain was picked up one time. No antigen is known for it. Data came from immunoSEQ multiplex PCR; TCRdb stores just in-frame clones and leaves some out. The repertoire holds about 26,000 clones, approximately 86% seen once, with around 15% in the top ten. These data originate in a study of T cells in localized non-small cell lung cancer. V was cut by 5 bases and J by 7 bases, with 17 bases left in between. The germline V gene encodes CDR1 MDHEN and CDR2 SYDVKM. The CDR3 extends over 14 amino acids. Study-level findings and limits: Sequencing, confined to only one tumor region, leaves heterogeneity possible. Among the top 100 tumor clones, a median about 58 appeared in adjacent lung. Higher adjacent-lung clonality was associated with shorter survival.

Sequencing used peripheral blood, obtained before any cancer treatment. The chain joins TRBV28 to TRBJ1-2; D is perhaps TRBD1 (6 bases). The clonotype comes from a female donor of 60 years or more with stage II squamous cell lung carcinoma. The CDR3 nucleotides read TGTGCCAGCAGTCGGGGGCCCGCTCTGAGTGGCTACACCTTC. Translation: CASSRGPALSGYTF.